What follows are 30 T cell receptor beta chains derived from one specimen sequenced in a study of CD8+ T cells in alopecia areata. Treatment: oral pan-JAK inhibitor, 5-10 mg twice daily. Following extraction, RNA underwent reverse transcription to cDNA, which served as the sequencing template. Sequencing used immunoSEQ multiplex PCR; TCRdb keeps in-frame clones, though not all of them. The table lists some 200,000 clones, around three fifths of them singletons. Sequences were derived from CD4+ T cells sorted from blood, sampled at week 4, from a patient treated with tofacitinib. Receptor source: a human donor with alopecia areata.

The V gene is TRBV5-1, the J gene TRBJ2-5, with 9 nucleotides matching TRBD1. The germline V gene encodes CDR1 SGHRS and CDR2 YFSETQ. There are 15 residues in the CDR3. V lost 4 bases, J lost 5 bases, and 9 bases stayed unmatched. Here the CDR3 DNA reads TGCGCCAGCAGCAGAAAACAGGGGGCGGCGGAGACCCAGTACTTC. Protein sequence: CASSRKQGAAETQYF.

This rearrangement joins TRBV2 to TRBJ2-7; D may correspond to TRBD1 or TRBD2 (5 bases each). V was cut by 6 bases and J by 2 bases, with 14 bases left in between. Germline CDR1 and CDR2: SNHLY and FYNNEI. This CDR3 spans 14 amino acids. Here the CDR3 DNA reads TGTGCCAGCAGCAGGGACCGCTCAACCTACGAGCAGTACTTC. It encodes CASSRDRSTYEQYF. Looking up the rest from reference TRBV2 and TRBJ2-7 gives the full variable domain: EPEVTQTPSHQVTQMGQEVILRCVPISNHLYFYWYRQILGQKVEFLVSFYNNEISEKSEIFDDQFSVERPDGSNFTLKIRSTKLEDSAMYFCASSRDRSTYEQYFGPGTRLTVT.

This clone showed up just a few times. The chain carries TRBV11-3 and TRBJ2-2; D is perhaps TRBD1 (6 bases). Germline V gives CDR1 SGHNT, CDR2 YENEEA. V was shortened by 5 bases and J by 6 bases, with 16 bases between the two germline ends. This CDR3 is 15 amino acids long. CDR3 region: CASSQQGVVPGELFF. CDR3 DNA: TGTGCCAGCAGCCAACAGGGTGTCGTACCCGGGGAGCTGTTTTTT.

A single count supports this clone. This chain links TRBV5-1 with TRBJ2-5; D possibly uses TRBD1 or TRBD2 (5 bases each). The better agreement between TRBJ2-7 and the DNA end casts doubt on the J call. This CDR3 region has 15 residues. The germline V gene encodes CDR1 SGHRS and CDR2 YFSETQ. Written as DNA, the CDR3 is TGCGCCAGCAGCTTGGCTTGGGACGGTTCCTACGAGCAGTACTTC. Translating it yields CASSLAWDGSYEQYF.

J is TRBJ2-1 and V is TRBV18, with no clear D. The germline CDR1 and CDR2 sequences are KGHSH and LQKENI. V was shortened by 3 bases and J by 5 bases, with 8 bases between the two germline ends. This CDR3 has 13 residues. The CDR3 DNA reads as TGTGCCAGCTCACCGGGCATTAACAATGAGCAGTTCTTC. Translation gives CASSPGINNEQFF. Full variable domain (missing parts from reference TRBV18 and TRBJ2-1): NAGVMQNPRHLVRRRGQEARLRCSPMKGHSHVYWYRQLPEEGLKFMVYLQKENIIDESGMPKERFSAEFPKEGPSILRIQQVVRGDSAAYFCASSPGINNEQFFGPGTRLTVL.

This clone was detected only a few times. The chain has TRBV4-3 and TRBJ1-4; D gene uncertain. CDR3 length equals 13 residues. V lost 4 bases and J 7 bases, leaving 10 bases between the germline ends. CDR1 and CDR2 (germline): LGHNA, YSLEER. The CDR3 here is CASSLLGSEKLFF. CDR3 bases: TGCGCCAGCAGCCTCCTAGGCAGTGAAAAACTGTTTTTT.

J is TRBJ2-7 and V is TRBV29-1; possibly TRBD1 for D (6 bases). Per germline, CDR1 SQVTM and CDR2 ANQGSEA. The CDR3 totals 15 residues. With 6 bases removed from V and 0 bases from J, the gap between germline ends came to 18 bases. The CDR3 reads CSVRLGGQISYEQYF. CDR3 coding DNA: TGCAGCGTGCGGCTTGGGGGCCAGATCTCCTACGAGCAGTACTTC.

V usage is TRBV5-6 and J usage is TRBJ2-1; D is perhaps TRBD2 (6 bases). Germline loops: CDR1 SGHDT, CDR2 YYEEEE. CDR3 length: 14 residues. The V end lost 4 bases, the J end lost 3 bases, and 11 bases lay between the germline ends. The CDR3 DNA is TGTGCCAGCAGCGAAGGGACTCTCTACAATGAGCAGTTCTTC. Translated: CASSEGTLYNEQFF.

The sample holds a few counts of this clone. This chain uses TRBV6-4 with TRBJ2-7; D is perhaps TRBD1 or TRBD2 (5 bases each). CDR3 size: 13 residues. Per germline, CDR1 MRHNA and CDR2 SNTAGT. V was trimmed by 5 bases and J by 3 bases, leaving 11 bases between them. The CDR3 reads CASSQQRGYEQYF. As DNA, the CDR3 is TGTGCCAGCAGTCAACAGAGGGGCTACGAGCAGTACTTC.

Comment on this clone: The junction differs from germline at one of its ends, possibly a read error. This sequence joins TRBV6-5 and TRBJ2-5; a possible D gene is TRBD2 (5 bases). The CDR3 loop spans 13 amino acids. Germline CDR1 reads MNHEY; CDR2 reads SVGAGI. The CDR3 sequence: CASSYWTQGTQYF. Written as DNA, the CDR3 is TGTGCCAGCAGTTACTGGACTCAAGGGACCCAGTACTTC.

This clone was recorded only once. This chain joins TRBV29-1 and TRBJ1-5; maybe TRBD1 (5 bases). Germline V lookup: CDR1 SQVTM, CDR2 ANQGSEA. This CDR3 region has 13 residues. Trimming took off 6 bases at V and 13 bases at J, with 22 bases between the two ends. This chain's CDR3 is CSVADLKTGLQHF. The CDR3 DNA is TGCAGCGTCGCGGATCTGAAAACGGGACTACAGCATTTT.

There are a few counts of this clone. This chain links TRBV7-7 with TRBJ1-1; unclear D gene. CDR1 is SSHAT, CDR2 FNYEAQ, per germline (reference sequence). V lost 5 bases and J 2 bases, leaving 9 bases between the germline ends. This CDR3 has 13 amino acids. The CDR3: CASSRSLNTEAFF. For the CDR3, the DNA is TGTGCCAGCAGCCGCAGCCTTAACACTGAAGCTTTCTTT.

There are a few counts of this clone. This rearrangement joins TRBV29-1 to TRBJ2-3, with D perhaps matching TRBD2 (6 bases). V lost 4 bases and J lost 2, with 13 bases in between. Germline V CDR1 and CDR2: SQVTM, ANQGSEA. The CDR3 totals 14 residues. The CDR3 reads CSVVIGGVTDTQYF. CDR3 in DNA: TGCAGCGTTGTCATCGGGGGAGTCACAGATACGCAGTATTTT.

This clone was observed many times. This rearrangement joins TRBV14 to TRBJ2-3; D call uncertain. CDR1 is SGHDN, CDR2 FVKESK, per germline. This CDR3 is 10 amino acids long. V dropped 5 bases and J dropped 5 bases, with 2 bases sitting between them. CDR3 in amino acids: CASSGDTQYF. The CDR3 nucleotides read TGTGCCAGCAGCGGAGATACGCAGTATTTT.

This clone was recorded once. The rearrangement links TRBV29-1 to TRBJ1-5; a weak D match, TRBD1 (5 bases). Trimming cost V 4 bases and J 2 bases, with 9 bases left between them. Germline CDR1 and CDR2: SQVTM and ANQGSEA. The CDR3 runs to 13 residues. The chain's CDR3 is CSVAGGGNQPQHF. As DNA, the CDR3 is TGCAGCGTTGCTGGGGGTGGCAATCAGCCCCAGCATTTT.

The chain carries TRBV27 and TRBJ2-7; no firm D call. The ends were cut back, 8 bases at V and 2 bases at J, with 4 bases in the middle. Germline CDR1 is MNHEY and CDR2 is SMNVEV (reference sequence). CDR3 size: 10 residues. CDR3 nucleotide sequence: TGTGCCAGCGGGGCCTACGAGCAGTACTTC. This translates into CASGAYEQYF.

The J gene is TRBJ2-5, the V gene TRBV13, with 7 bases fitting TRBD1. Losses at the gene ends were 5 bases for V and 3 bases for J; bases not matched to a gene: 6. This CDR3 is 14 amino acids long. Germline V gene data show CDR1 as PRHDT and CDR2 as FYEKMQ (reference sequence). This CDR3 reads CASSLRTGEETQYF. The CDR3, as DNA: TGTGCCAGCAGCCTCCGGACAGGAGAAGAGACCCAGTACTTC.

The J gene is TRBJ2-1, the V gene TRBV7-3; 9 positions match TRBD2. With 1 base clipped from V and 5 bases from J, the junction kept 0 bases outside the gene matches. This CDR3 has 14 amino acids. The germline gives CDR1 SGHTA, CDR2 FQGTGA. The CDR3 reads CASSLIAGDNEQFF. In DNA, the CDR3 is TGTGCCAGCAGCTTAATAGCGGGGGACAATGAGCAGTTCTTC.

The chain links TRBV7-9 to TRBJ2-6; D assignment may be TRBD1 or TRBD2 (5 bases each). CDR1 and CDR2 from the germline V gene are SEHNR and FQNEAQ (reference sequence). The length of the CDR3 is 18 residues. The germline V and J ends were trimmed by 1 base and 0 bases, with 13 bases remaining between them. In DNA, the CDR3 is TGTGCCAGCAGCTTAGGGGACGGGGATGGCTCTGGGGCCAACGTCCTGACTTTC. Protein: CASSLGDGDGSGANVLTF.

The V call is TRBV7-2, the J call TRBJ2-7; a weak D match, TRBD2 (5 bases). Trimming left V 5 bases short and J 4 bases short, with 12 bases between. Germline CDR1 reads SGHTA; CDR2 reads FQGNSA. The CDR3 contains 13 residues. CDR3 amino acids: CASSRQTTYEQYF. CDR3 bases: TGTGCCAGCAGCCGCCAGACTACATACGAGCAGTACTTC.

This sequence joins TRBV10-3 and TRBJ1-2; no clear D. Looked up from germline, CDR1 is ENHRY and CDR2 is SYGVKD. Trimming removed 3 bases at V and 2 bases at J, with 7 bases between. The CDR3 loop spans 13 amino acids. The CDR3 nucleotides are TGTGCCATCAGTGAACAAGACAACTATGGCTACACCTTC. Translated: CAISEQDNYGYTF.

This rearrangement joins TRBV7-9 to TRBJ1-4; the match to TRBD1 covers 7 bases. The CDR3 length is 14 residues. The V gene's germline CDR1 is SEHNR and CDR2 FQNEAQ (reference sequence). V dropped 4 bases and J dropped 3; count of bases not matched to a gene: 2. The CDR3 loop is CASSSGTANEKLFF. DNA of the CDR3: TGTGCCAGCAGCTCCGGGACAGCTAATGAAAAACTGTTTTTT.

DNA for the CDR3: TGTGCCAGCAGCATCACAGGGGTACGTTGGGTGGAGCAGTTCTTC. The encoded protein is CASSITGVRWVEQFF. The chain employs TRBV6-5 and TRBJ2-1, with 7 bases identical to TRBD1. V lost 6 bases to trimming and J lost 10 bases; unmatched junction nucleotides: 15. The germline gives CDR1 MNHEY, CDR2 SVGAGI. This CDR3 has 15 residues.

The genes are TRBV2 and TRBJ2-3; no clear D. The CDR3 has 14 amino acids. Trimming stripped 3 bases from V and 2 bases from J, with 9 bases between. CDR1 is SNHLY and CDR2 is FYNNEI in the germline V gene. CDR3 in DNA: TGTGCCAGCAGTGACAGGCGCTCCACAGATACGCAGTATTTT. This gives the protein CASSDRRSTDTQYF. The variable domain in full, completed from reference TRBV2 and TRBJ2-3, reads EPEVTQTPSHQVTQMGQEVILRCVPISNHLYFYWYRQILGQKVEFLVSFYNNEISEKSEIFDDQFSVERPDGSNFTLKIRSTKLEDSAMYFCASSDRRSTDTQYFGPGTRLTVL.

The CDR3 DNA sequence: TGTGCCAGCAGACAGGGGTTGAACACTGAAGCTTTCTTT. Protein product: CASRQGLNTEAFF. V and J are TRBV25-1 and TRBJ1-1, with TRBD1 identical over 7 bases. This CDR3 comprises 13 residues. The junction had 1 base not matched to a gene; V was cut back by 6 bases and J by 0 bases. The germline V gene has CDR1 MGHDK and CDR2 SYGVNS.

The chain joins TRBV7-3 to TRBJ2-1, with unresolved D. Trimming cost V 0 bases and J 8 bases, with 11 bases left between them. The CDR3 consists of 14 residues. The germline gives CDR1 SGHTA, CDR2 FQGTGA. CDR3 DNA: TGTGCCAGCAGCTTAACGGCCCTGCAGGATGAGCAGTTCTTC. Amino acids: CASSLTALQDEQFF.

This sequence joins TRBV5-4 and TRBJ2-3; TRBD2 aligns across 14 bases. Germline V CDR1 and CDR2: SGHNT, YYREEE (reference sequence). CDR3 length: 15 amino acids. Germline trimming cut 7 bases from V and 2 bases from J; bases unmatched to any gene: 3. The CDR3, as DNA: TGTGCCAGCGGGGGACTAGCGGGGGCCACAGATACGCAGTATTTT. This codes for CASGGLAGATDTQYF.

The chain combines TRBV30 with TRBJ2-6; 9 nucleotides match TRBD1. With V trimmed by 1 base and J by 0 bases, 7 bases remained unmatched. Germline CDR1 reads GTSNPN; CDR2 reads SVGIG (reference sequence). The CDR3 contains 18 residues. The CDR3 here is CAWSGSGTGLSGANVLTF. The CDR3 DNA sequence: TGTGCCTGGAGTGGATCCGGGACAGGGCTCTCTGGGGCCAACGTCCTGACTTTC.

The chain recombines TRBV4-3 with TRBJ2-1, with 9 bases identical to TRBD1. The CDR3 extends over 16 amino acids. Germline CDR1 is LGHNA and CDR2 is YSLEER. Germline trimming cut 4 bases from V and 6 bases from J; bases unmatched to any gene: 10. CDR3 protein: CASSRARDRVINEQFF. CDR3 nucleotides: TGCGCCAGCAGCCGGGCCCGGGACAGGGTTATCAATGAGCAGTTCTTC.

The V gene is TRBV2, the J gene TRBJ2-1; D unresolved. CDR1 and CDR2 from the germline V gene are SNHLY and FYNNEI. V shed 4 bases and J shed 8 bases, with 18 bases lying between them. The CDR3 has 15 residues. The CDR3 sequence: CASSGRRGSLDEQFF. The CDR3, as DNA: TGTGCCAGCAGTGGACGGCGCGGCTCGTTGGATGAGCAGTTCTTC.